Listed below are T cell receptor beta chains from one sample, sequenced in a study of shared clonotypes between healthy human individuals. Generated by immunoSEQ multiplex PCR, the TCRdb table keeps only in-frame clones and is missing some. In the table there are millions of clones, 85% to 95% of which are singletons. What was sequenced was naive CD4+ T cells sorted from blood. All receptors come from a man younger than 30 in good health. Both conserved end residues are part of each CDR3. Each record gives: D gene, V gene, clone size, J gene, CDR3 DNA, CDR3 protein. The D gene is left open where the match is weak. Only some rows state a clone size, as once, few, many or a class for expanded clones.

D: TRBD1; V: TRBV5-6; size: .; J: TRBJ1-1; DNA: TGTGCCAGCATCCCCCGGGACAGGGCCACTGAAGCTTTCTTT; CDR3: CASIPRDRATEAFF
D: .; V: TRBV2; size: .; J: TRBJ2-7; DNA: TGTGCCAGCAGTGCCCTCTCCTACGAGCAGTACTTC; CDR3: CASSALSYEQYF
D: .; V: TRBV18; size: .; J: TRBJ2-5; DNA: TGTGCCAGCTCACAGTCTCAAGAGACAGCCCTCCAAGAGACCCAGTACTTC; CDR3: CASSQSQETALQETQYF
D: TRBD1; V: TRBV5-1; size: .; J: TRBJ1-1; DNA: TGCGCCACCGCACAGGGGGCGATCAGTGGCACTGAAGCTTTCTTT; CDR3: CATAQGAISGTEAFF
D: .; V: TRBV10-1; size: .; J: TRBJ1-6; DNA: TGCGCCAGCAGTAGGGGTGGGGATAATTCACCCCTCCACTTT; CDR3: CASSRGGDNSPLHF
D: .; V: TRBV27; size: .; J: TRBJ1-6; DNA: TGTGCCAGCAGTTTAATCGGGGCGTTACGGGGTTATAATTCACCCCTCCACTTT; CDR3: CASSLIGALRGYNSPLHF
D: TRBD1; V: TRBV9; size: .; J: TRBJ2-7; DNA: TGTGCCAGCAGCCGAACAGGGGAAGTCTACGAGCAGTACTTC; CDR3: CASSRTGEVYEQYF
D: TRBD1; V: TRBV19; size: .; J: TRBJ2-7; DNA: TGTGCCAGTGCCGAGGACAGGGGGCAAGGGGAGCAGTACTTC; CDR3: CASAEDRGQGEQYF
D: .; V: TRBV5-1; size: once; J: TRBJ2-3; DNA: TGCGCCAGCAGCGGAGGGACCATCACAGATACGCAGTATTTT; CDR3: CASSGGTITDTQYF
D: .; V: TRBV7-2; size: once; J: TRBJ1-4; DNA: TGTGCCAGCAGCTACGGGACTGTGGCAACTAATGAAAAACTGTTTTTT; CDR3: CASSYGTVATNEKLFF
D: .; V: TRBV28; size: .; J: TRBJ2-2; DNA: TGTGCCAGCAGTCCCCCTCTTTCGAACACCGGGGAGCTGTTTTTT; CDR3: CASSPPLSNTGELFF
D: .; V: TRBV5-1; size: .; J: TRBJ2-2; DNA: TGCGCCAGCAGCTTGGATACCAGGGGAACCGGGGAGCTGTTTTTT; CDR3: CASSLDTRGTGELFF
D: .; V: TRBV10-1; size: few; J: TRBJ1-1; DNA: TGCGCCAGCAGCAGGCAGGGGAACACTGAAGCTTTCTTT; CDR3: CASSRQGNTEAFF
D: .; V: TRBV18; size: .; J: TRBJ2-7; DNA: TGTGCCAGCTCACCACCGGGGCCCTCCTACGAGCAGTACTTC; CDR3: CASSPPGPSYEQYF
D: .; V: TRBV14; size: once; J: TRBJ1-1; DNA: TGTGCCAGCAGCCAAGGAAGCGATCGATACACTGAAGCTTTCTTT; CDR3: CASSQGSDRYTEAFF
D: TRBD2; V: TRBV11-2; size: .; J: TRBJ2-2; DNA: TGTGCCAGCAGCCAATCGGGACTATCCACCGGGGAGCTGTTTTTT; CDR3: CASSQSGLSTGELFF
D: .; V: TRBV21-1; size: .; J: TRBJ1-4; DNA: TGTGCCAGCAGCAAAAATATTAGGTTCAGGGATAATGAAAAACTGTTTTTT; CDR3: CASSKNIRFRDNEKLFF
D: .; V: TRBV20-1; size: .; J: TRBJ2-7; DNA: TGCAGTGCTAGTTCTGAGACCGCGCAGTACTTC; CDR3: CSASSETAQYF
D: TRBD1; V: TRBV5-6; size: .; J: TRBJ1-6; DNA: TGTGCCAGCAGCTCCGTCCCGGGACAGTTCGGTTCACCCCTCCACTTT; CDR3: CASSSVPGQFGSPLHF
D: TRBD1; V: TRBV7-3; size: .; J: TRBJ1-5; DNA: TGTGCCAGCAGCTACTCTCGACAGGGGGCTAAGCCCCAGCATTTT; CDR3: CASSYSRQGAKPQHF
D: .; V: TRBV27; size: .; J: TRBJ2-5; DNA: TGTGCCAGCAGTCCCCCCCGAGGAACGGGCGAGACCCAGTACTTC; CDR3: CASSPPRGTGETQYF
D: .; V: TRBV5-8; size: .; J: TRBJ2-3; DNA: TGTGCCAGCAGCTTCCGCAGCACAGATACGCAGTATTTT; CDR3: CASSFRSTDTQYF
D: TRBD1; V: TRBV19; size: .; J: TRBJ1-1; DNA: TGTGCCAGTAGAGAAACAGGGGATATAACTGAAGCTTTCTTT; CDR3: CASRETGDITEAFF
D: TRBD2; V: TRBV5-4; size: .; J: TRBJ2-7; DNA: TGTGCCAGCAGCTTGGCAGCGGGAGGGCCCCACGAGCAGTACTTC; CDR3: CASSLAAGGPHEQYF
D: .; V: TRBV18; size: .; J: TRBJ1-1; DNA: TGTGCCAGCTCACCACGCTCTACAGCGAACACTGAAGCTTTCTTT; CDR3: CASSPRSTANTEAFF
D: TRBD1; V: TRBV9; size: once; J: TRBJ1-4; DNA: TGTGCCAGCAGCGGTTCTGGGACAGGGGGGACTAATGAAAAACTGTTTTTT; CDR3: CASSGSGTGGTNEKLFF
D: .; V: TRBV5-4; size: .; J: TRBJ2-3; DNA: TGTGCCAGCAGCTTGAGGACCCTAAGTCGCACAGATACGCAGTATTTT; CDR3: CASSLRTLSRTDTQYF
D: TRBD2; V: TRBV30; size: .; J: TRBJ2-1; DNA: TGTGCCTGGAGTAGACTAGCGATCAATGAGCAGTTCTTC; CDR3: CAWSRLAINEQFF
D: TRBD2; V: TRBV11-3; size: once; J: TRBJ2-1; DNA: TGTGCCAGCAGCTCGACTAGCGGGTTTCACAATGAGCAGTTCTTC; CDR3: CASSSTSGFHNEQFF
D: TRBD2; V: TRBV5-6; size: once; J: TRBJ2-7; DNA: TGTGCCAGCAGCCCCCGGGGACTAGCCGGCTCCTACGAGCAGTACTTC; CDR3: CASSPRGLAGSYEQYF
D: .; V: TRBV2; size: few; J: TRBJ1-1; DNA: TGTGCCAGCAGCGAGCAGGGCTGGAACACTGAAGCTTTCTTT; CDR3: CASSEQGWNTEAFF
D: .; V: TRBV6-6; size: few; J: TRBJ1-1; DNA: TGTGCCAGCAGTTACGGGGAGAACACTGAAGCTTTCTTT; CDR3: CASSYGENTEAFF
D: .; V: TRBV6-5; size: .; J: TRBJ1-2; DNA: TGTGCCAGCAGTTCCTACGGAGGGTCCTATGGCTACACCTTC; CDR3: CASSSYGGSYGYTF
D: .; V: TRBV6-1; size: .; J: TRBJ1-5; DNA: TGTGCCAGCAGTGGGCTCCCGGGAACAGGGCAGCCCCAGCATTTT; CDR3: CASSGLPGTGQPQHF
D: TRBD2; V: TRBV2; size: .; J: TRBJ2-7; DNA: TGTGCCAGCAGTGAAGCCGTTTGGACTAGCGGGCAAAACTCCTACGAGCAGTACTTC; CDR3: CASSEAVWTSGQNSYEQYF
D: TRBD2; V: TRBV4-2; size: .; J: TRBJ2-1; DNA: TGTGCCAGCAGGAAAGGGTACACTAGCGGGGACCCTTACAATGAGCAGTTCTTC; CDR3: CASRKGYTSGDPYNEQFF
D: TRBD1; V: TRBV4-3; size: .; J: TRBJ1-2; DNA: TGCGCCAGCAGCCAAGATACAGGGGGGGACTATGGTGGCTACACCTTC; CDR3: CASSQDTGGDYGGYTF
D: .; V: TRBV19; size: .; J: TRBJ1-6; DNA: TGTGCCAGTAGTCCGCCCACGGGTAATTCACCCCTCCACTTT; CDR3: CASSPPTGNSPLHF
D: .; V: TRBV5-1; size: .; J: TRBJ2-6; DNA: TGCGCCAGCAGGAGAGCCGTCTCTGGGGCCAACGTCCTGACTTTC; CDR3: CASRRAVSGANVLTF
D: .; V: TRBV14; size: .; J: TRBJ1-2; DNA: TGTGCCAGCAGCCAAGGGACAGCCTATGGCTACACCTTC; CDR3: CASSQGTAYGYTF